Below are 8 T cell receptor beta chains sequenced from a single sample in a study of regulatory and conventional T cells in RAG deficiency. Some clones are missing from TCRdb's copy, which holds only in-frame ones; the method was immunoSEQ multiplex PCR. The repertoire holds 34,000 or so clones, with about 88% as singletons. These sequences were also reported in another study, on regulatory T cells. Per that study: The PCR used 52 TRBV and 13 TRBJ primers.

The specimen sequenced was CD8+ T cells sorted from blood. The receptor source for this set is a human donor in good health.

The chain is built from TRBV28 and TRBJ2-7; 7 positions match TRBD1. Germline assignment: CDR1 MDHEN and CDR2 SYDVKM. J was trimmed by 0 bases and V by 4 bases; bases with no gene match: 6. This CDR3 has 15 amino acids. The CDR3 loop reads CASSSPQGSSYEQYF. In nucleotides, the CDR3 is TGTGCCAGCAGTTCGCCACAGGGGTCCTCCTACGAGCAGTACTTC.

The chain carries TRBV6-5 and TRBJ2-1, with 15 bases fitting TRBD2. Germline V lookup: CDR1 MNHEY, CDR2 SVGAGI. The CDR3 sequence is 16 residues long. J gave up 16 bases and V 2 bases, and 12 bases lay outside the gene matches. The DNA of the CDR3 is TGTGCCAGCAGTTACCGGACTAGCGGGAGGGACCGGGCGGTCTTCTTC. Residues: CASSYRTSGRDRAVFF.

This sequence joins TRBV29-1 and TRBJ2-7; the match to TRBD1 covers 8 bases. The V gene end was trimmed by 0 bases and the J gene end by 7 bases; junction bases not matched to a gene: 8. The CDR3 runs 14 residues. Looked up from germline, CDR1 is SQVTM and CDR2 is ANQGSEA. CDR3 protein: CSVEDPRGQGEQYF. Here the CDR3 DNA reads TGCAGCGTTGAAGATCCCAGGGGGCAAGGTGAGCAGTACTTC.

About this clone: The junction departs from germline at one end; a sequencing error may be responsible. The V and J genes are TRBV28 and TRBJ2-2; weak D call: TRBD2 (5 bases). The length of the CDR3 is 17 residues. Germline V CDR1 and CDR2: MDHEN, SYDVKM. The DNA of the CDR3 is TGTGCCAGCAGTTTTGACTACAGCCTATCGAACACCGGGGAGCGGTTTTTT. Residues: CASSFDYSLSNTGERFF.

The J gene is TRBJ1-1, the V gene TRBV6-5; a weak D match, TRBD1 (5 bases). The CDR3 loop spans 14 amino acids. V was trimmed by 6 bases and J by 1 base, leaving 12 bases between them. Germline CDR1 reads MNHEY; CDR2 reads SVGAGI. CDR3 nucleotide sequence: TGTGCCAGCAGACTTGGGGGAGGGAACACTGAAGCTTTCTTT. Its translation is CASRLGGGNTEAFF.

The rearrangement joins TRBV12-5 to TRBJ2-1; D assignment may be TRBD1 or TRBD2 (5 bases each). The CDR3 runs 13 residues. V lost 4 bases to trimming and J lost 7 bases, with 11 bases between them. The V gene's germline CDR1 is LGHNT and CDR2 FRNRAP. CDR3 DNA sequence: TGTGCTAGTGGTTCCGGGGCATATAATGAGCAGTTCTTC. Its protein is CASGSGAYNEQFF.

The chain uses TRBV6-1 and TRBJ2-2; the match to TRBD2 covers 7 bases. The junction had 2 bases not matched to a gene; V was cut back by 8 bases and J by 5 bases. Germline V gives CDR1 MNHNS, CDR2 SASEGT. The length of the CDR3 is 12 residues. CDR3 loop: CASWEGTGELFF. The DNA for the CDR3 is TGTGCCAGCTGGGAGGGTACCGGGGAGCTGTTTTTT.

The rearrangement uses TRBV19 and TRBJ1-1; a weak D match, TRBD1 (6 bases). V was shortened by 6 bases and J by 3 bases, with 11 bases between the two germline ends. CDR1 and CDR2 from the germline V gene are LNHDA and SQIVND (reference sequence). The CDR3 totals 13 residues. This CDR3 is CASSLTGYTEAFF. The CDR3 coding sequence is TGTGCCAGTAGCCTGACAGGTTACACTGAAGCTTTCTTT.